One TCR beta chain is described in this entry. The read gets to within 3 residues of the CDR3 end, and the germline J gene fills in the rest. The data stem from a study of Tregs in tolerant kidney transplant recipients. The germline gives CDR1 SGHTA, CDR2 FQGTGA. Deletions cut 2 bases from V and 3 bases from J, with 13 bases between. CDR3 length: 15 amino acids. Assay used: immunoSEQ multiplex PCR; TCRdb lists only in-frame clones, some missing. The repertoire table contains 30,000 or so clones. This receptor was identified in a human donor who received a combined kidney and bone marrow transplant. V usage is TRBV7-3 and J usage is TRBJ1-2, with D tentatively TRBD1 (5 bases). Sequenced material: CD8+ T cells from blood, taken before the transplant. Incomplete CDR3 DNA: TGTGCCAGCAGCTTAGAGGGGCCTTGGGACTATGGC. Its translation is CASSLEGPWDYG. The entire CDR3 sequence reads CASSLEGPWDYGYTF.